The present entry profiles one T cell receptor (beta chain) with its context. The target antigen is unknown. The sample is drawn from a study of CD8+CD57+ T cells in acquired aplastic anemia. Study-wide findings and caveats: Twenty-nine CD8+ CDR3 sequences were shared between patients and controls.

Trimming removed 5 bases at V and 11 bases at J, with 24 bases between. This CDR3 region has 15 residues. Germline V gene data show CDR1 as SEHNR and CDR2 as FQNEAQ (reference sequence). TCR beta VDJ and CDR3 were profiled, and genomic DNA was the template. TCRdb re-called the reads with MiXCR, one entry per CDR3 protein. Of approximately 380,000 distinct CDR3 sequences in the sample, roughly 64% were seen once. This TCR was recovered from a human donor in good health, serving as a control. The chain couples TRBV7-9 to TRBJ1-2; no firm D call. The source material was sorted CD4+, CD8+, or CD8+CD57+ T cells (not recorded which) from PBMCs. CDR3 in DNA: TGTGCCAGCAGCCCAGGCGACTACCAGAACACCCAGTACACCTTC. This translates into CASSPGDYQNTQYTF.